Presented here are 26 T cell receptor beta chains from one specimen sequenced in a study of cytomegalovirus exposure and HLA in healthy donors. The PCR used 60 Vbeta and 13 Jbeta primers. Sequenced by immunoSEQ multiplex PCR; TCRdb stores in-frame clones only, minus some. Of approximately 59,000 clones in the sample, 60% to 80% were seen once. The sample taken for sequencing was PBMCs. These receptors all come from a man in his thirties or forties in good health and CMV-seronegative.

V gene TRBV6-5 combines with J gene TRBJ2-7; 7 bases line up with TRBD1. The germline CDR1 and CDR2 sequences are MNHEY and SVGAGI. CDR3 length: 14 residues. Trimming removed 0 bases from V and 4 bases from J; junction bases left unmatched: 3. CDR3 amino acids: CASSYSWDSYEQYF. The CDR3 DNA reads TGTGCCAGCAGTTACTCATGGGACAGTTACGAGCAGTACTTC.

The V and J genes are TRBV7-2 and TRBJ2-3; D might be TRBD2 (7 bases). The CDR3 consists of 19 residues. Germline loops: CDR1 SGHTA, CDR2 FQGNSA. Trimming took 5 bases from V and 2 from J, leaving 26 bases between them. The CDR3 DNA reads TGTGCCAGCAGCCGGACGGTAGGGGGGGGCGGACTTTTCACAGATACGCAGTATTTT. Translation gives CASSRTVGGGGLFTDTQYF.

This rearrangement joins TRBV10-3 to TRBJ2-1, with TRBD1 matching 9 bases. The trim removed 6 bases at V and 1 base at J, leaving 4 bases unmatched. This CDR3 contains 15 residues. Germline CDR1 and CDR2: ENHRY and SYGVKD. The CDR3 DNA follows: TGTGCCATCAGCGATGGACAGGGGTCCTACAATGAGCAGTTCTTC. Translated: CAISDGQGSYNEQFF.

The chain couples TRBV7-9 to TRBJ1-2; TRBD1 matches 7 bases. This CDR3 has 16 residues. Germline CDR1 SEHNR, CDR2 FQNEAQ (reference sequence). The V segment lost 5 bases and the J segment 1 base; nucleotides outside the gene matches: 10. In DNA, the CDR3 is TGTGCCAGCAGCCCTTCAAAGGGGGCGTATAACTATGGCTACACCTTC. Protein: CASSPSKGAYNYGYTF. The whole variable domain, filled in from reference TRBV7-9 and TRBJ1-2, reads DTGVSQNPRHKITKRGQNVTFRCDPISEHNRLYWYRQTLGQGPEFLTYFQNEAQLEKSRLLSDRFSAERPKGSFSTLEIQRTEQGDSAMYLCASSPSKGAYNYGYTFGSGTRLTVV.

V gene TRBV6-6 combines with J gene TRBJ1-4; D unresolved. V was pared by 5 bases and J by 8 bases, with 9 bases between. The germline V gene has CDR1 MNHNY and CDR2 SVGAGI (reference sequence). The CDR3 is made up of 12 amino acids. CDR3 residues: CASSPSGEKLFF. In DNA form, the CDR3 reads TGTGCCAGCAGTCCAAGCGGGGAAAAACTGTTTTTT.

This clone was observed a few times. This chain uses TRBV29-1 with TRBJ2-6; no definite D call. Germline V gene sequence: CDR1 SQVTM, CDR2 ANQGSEA. V dropped 6 bases and J dropped 0 bases, with 9 bases sitting between them. The CDR3 extends over 14 amino acids. The CDR3: CSVNNSSGANVLTF. In nucleotides, the CDR3 is TGCAGCGTGAATAACAGCTCTGGGGCCAACGTCCTGACTTTC.

This clone was seen a few times. This rearrangement joins TRBV30 to TRBJ1-2; D unresolved. Germline V gene data show CDR1 as GTSNPN and CDR2 as SVGIG (reference sequence). CDR3 length: 11 amino acids. The chain's CDR3 is CGGVSNYGYTF. The CDR3 DNA follows: TGTGGCGGGGTTTCCAACTATGGCTACACCTTC.

This clone was picked up one time. The CDR3 protein is CASRAGQDYGYTF. CDR3 coding DNA: TGTGCCAGCAGAGCCGGACAAGACTATGGCTACACCTTC. The chain carries TRBV6-1 and TRBJ1-2, with D tentatively TRBD1 (5 bases). Germline V gene sequence: CDR1 MNHNS, CDR2 SASEGT. V was cut by 6 bases and J by 3 bases, with 11 bases left in between. The CDR3 covers 13 residues.

The chain is built from TRBV12-5 and TRBJ1-1; 9 nucleotides line up with TRBD1. After removal of 5 bases from V and 4 bases from J, the junction contained 11 bases not matched to a gene. The CDR3 has 16 residues. Germline lookup yields CDR1 LGHNT and CDR2 FRNRAP. In DNA form, the CDR3 reads TGTGCTAGTGGTACCGACCTACAGGGGGCGACCACTGAAGCTTTCTTT. It is translated as CASGTDLQGATTEAFF.

Here the CDR3 DNA reads TGTGCCAGCAGCTTAGTTCCGGGATCGGGGACCCAGTACTTC. Its protein is CASSLVPGSGTQYF. This chain links TRBV7-2 with TRBJ2-5, with a tentative D call TRBD2 (5 bases). Between the trimmed V and J ends, which lost 1 base and 7 bases, there was a span of 13 bases. From germline, CDR1 is SGHTA and CDR2 FQGNSA. The CDR3 length is 14 residues.

This clone was detected only a few times. The genes are TRBV6-5 and TRBJ2-7; a weak D match, TRBD1 (5 bases). The CDR3 extends over 13 amino acids. The germline V gene encodes CDR1 MNHEY and CDR2 SVGAGI. Trimming pared 6 bases from V and 3 bases from J, leaving 12 bases between. This CDR3 reads CASRATVLYEQYF. CDR3 in DNA: TGTGCCAGCAGGGCGACAGTACTCTACGAGCAGTACTTC.

CDR3 bases: TGTGCCAGCAGCCCGACGGGGGGACGTGAAAAACTGTTTTTT. Its translation: CASSPTGGREKLFF. This chain links TRBV11-2 with TRBJ1-4, with D possibly TRBD1 on 5 matching bases. The CDR3 is 14 amino acids. The germline V gene has CDR1 SGHAT and CDR2 FQNNGV. Trimming cost V 5 bases and J 7 bases, with 14 bases left between them.

This rearrangement joins TRBV6-1 to TRBJ1-3; the D is unclear. CDR1 is MNHNS, CDR2 SASEGT, per germline. V gave up 0 bases and J gave up 0 bases, with 9 bases separating them. This CDR3 is built from 16 residues. The CDR3 protein is CASSEARVSSGNTIYF. CDR3 nucleotide sequence: TGTGCCAGCAGTGAAGCGCGGGTCAGCTCTGGAAACACCATATATTTT.

V usage is TRBV25-1 and J usage is TRBJ2-1; D possibly corresponds to TRBD2 (5 bases). The CDR3 length is 11 residues. Between the trimmed V and J ends, which lost 7 bases and 8 bases, there was a span of 9 bases. Germline-derived CDR1 and CDR2 are MGHDK and SYGVNS. The CDR3 sequence is CASTGGHEQFF. DNA for the CDR3: TGTGCCAGCACAGGAGGCCATGAGCAGTTCTTC.

V and J are TRBV2 and TRBJ2-5, with unresolved D. Germline V gene lookup returns CDR1 SNHLY and CDR2 FYNNEI. V was pared by 7 bases and J by 1 base, with 13 bases between. The CDR3 is 14 amino acids. The CDR3 DNA reads TGTGCCAGCACCTTAGAGGCAGTCCAAGAGACCCAGTACTTC. Translating gives CASTLEAVQETQYF. The complete variable domain, with remaining parts taken from reference TRBV2 and TRBJ2-5, reads EPEVTQTPSHQVTQMGQEVILRCVPISNHLYFYWYRQILGQKVEFLVSFYNNEISEKSEIFDDQFSVERPDGSNFTLKIRSTKLEDSAMYFCASTLEAVQETQYFGPGTRLLVL.

The rearrangement joins TRBV7-2 to TRBJ2-2, with D possibly TRBD1 on 5 matching bases. This CDR3 has 14 amino acids. V lost 5 bases and J lost 2, with 9 bases in between. Germline assignment: CDR1 SGHTA and CDR2 FQGNSA. CDR3 coding DNA: TGTGCCAGCAGCCCTGACAGAAACACCGGGGAGCTGTTTTTT. Its translation is CASSPDRNTGELFF.

V gene TRBV30 combines with J gene TRBJ1-6; D is perhaps TRBD1 (6 bases). CDR1 and CDR2 (germline): GTSNPN, SVGIG (reference sequence). V lost 1 base to trimming and J lost 3 bases, with 10 bases between them. The CDR3 spans 15 residues. CDR3 loop: CAWSGQTGYNSPLHF. In DNA form, the CDR3 reads TGTGCCTGGAGTGGACAGACAGGCTATAATTCACCCCTCCACTTT.

This chain's CDR3 is CASSYRGGSSYEQYF. CDR3 in DNA: TGTGCCAGCAGTTATAGGGGGGGAAGCTCCTACGAGCAGTACTTC. The gene calls are TRBV6-5 and TRBJ2-7; tentatively, D is TRBD2 (7 bases). The CDR3 is 15 amino acids. V lost 3 bases to trimming and J lost 0 bases, with 12 bases between them. Germline V gene lookup returns CDR1 MNHEY and CDR2 SVGAGI.

The chain uses TRBV6-5 and TRBJ2-3; TRBD2 agrees at 9 bases. The CDR3 extends over 13 amino acids. Per germline, CDR1 MNHEY and CDR2 SVGAGI. V was clipped by 2 bases and J by 9 bases; unmatched bases: 3. The DNA for the CDR3 is TGTGCCAGCAGTTACGGGACTAGCCCCACGCAGTATTTT. It yields the protein CASSYGTSPTQYF.

The CDR3 nucleotides are TGTGCCAGCAGCCAAGTAACAGGGGCCACTGAAGCTTTCTTT. Protein sequence: CASSQVTGATEAFF. V is TRBV27 and J is TRBJ1-1, with TRBD1 identical over 7 bases. The CDR3 extends over 14 amino acids. In germline, CDR1 is MNHEY, CDR2 SMNVEV (reference sequence). Trimming cost V 6 bases and J 4 bases; bases outside gene matches: 8.

The sample holds a few counts of this clone. The chain couples TRBV7-3 to TRBJ2-7; TRBD2 is a possible D gene (7 bases). CDR1 SGHTA and CDR2 FQGTGA come from the germline V gene. The CDR3 is 13 residues long. Trimming removed 3 bases from V and 6 bases from J, with 12 bases in between. As DNA, the CDR3 is TGTGCCAGCAGCTTGACAGGACTAGGCGAGCAGTACTTC. Its translation: CASSLTGLGEQYF.

The chain couples TRBV19 to TRBJ2-7; 8 positions agree with TRBD1. Per germline, CDR1 LNHDA and CDR2 SQIVND (reference sequence). J lost 7 bases, V lost 2 bases, and 4 bases had no gene match. The length of the CDR3 is 13 residues. CDR3 in amino acids: CASSIQGAREQYF. The DNA of the CDR3 is TGTGCCAGTAGTATACAGGGGGCGCGGGAGCAGTACTTC.

The rearrangement links TRBV20-1 to TRBJ2-3, with a possible D match to TRBD1 (6 bases). Between the trimmed V and J ends, which lost 7 bases and 2 bases, there was a span of 7 bases. The CDR3 is made up of 11 amino acids. Germline V gives CDR1 DFQATT, CDR2 SNEGSKA (reference sequence). CDR3 nucleotide sequence: TGCAGTGGGGGGCACACAGATACGCAGTATTTT. This sequence encodes CSGGHTDTQYF.

This clone was detected only a few times. In DNA, the CDR3 is TGTGCCATCAGTGAGACGGGGGGGACAGGGGTCACAGATACGCAGTATTTT. It yields the protein CAISETGGTGVTDTQYF. The rearrangement joins TRBV10-3 to TRBJ2-3, with TRBD1 matching 10 bases. V lost 2 bases to trimming and J lost 2 bases; unmatched junction nucleotides: 7. Germline CDR1 and CDR2: ENHRY and SYGVKD. CDR3 length equals 17 residues.

The chain joins TRBV10-3 to TRBJ2-1; 7 bases fit TRBD2. Per the germline V gene, CDR1 is ENHRY and CDR2 is SYGVKD. Trimming removed 0 bases from V and 9 bases from J; junction bases left unmatched: 5. This CDR3 has 14 amino acids. The CDR3 nucleotides are TGTGCCATCAGTGAGTCTATGGGGAGGGGTGAGCAGTTCTTC. It yields the protein CAISESMGRGEQFF.

The V and J genes are TRBV27 and TRBJ1-2; 7 bases line up with TRBD1. This CDR3 contains 14 residues. V shed 5 bases and J 1 base; nucleotides not matched to a gene: 4. CDR1 and CDR2 from the germline V gene are MNHEY and SMNVEV (reference sequence). In DNA, the CDR3 is TGTGCCAGCAGTGCTCAGGGGGGTAACTATGGCTACACCTTC. Protein: CASSAQGGNYGYTF.